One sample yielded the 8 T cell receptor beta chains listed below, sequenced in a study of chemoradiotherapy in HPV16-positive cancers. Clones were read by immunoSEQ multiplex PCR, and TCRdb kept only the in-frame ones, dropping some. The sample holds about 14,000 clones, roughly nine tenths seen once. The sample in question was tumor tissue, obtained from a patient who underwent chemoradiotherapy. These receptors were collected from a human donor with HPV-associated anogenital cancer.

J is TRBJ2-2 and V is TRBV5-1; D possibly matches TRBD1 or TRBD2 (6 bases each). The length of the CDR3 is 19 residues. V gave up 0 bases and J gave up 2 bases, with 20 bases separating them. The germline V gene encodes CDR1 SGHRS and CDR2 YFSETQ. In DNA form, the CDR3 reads TGCGCCAGCAGCTTGGGTTACGTCGGGGGCCTCACCAACACCGGGGAGCTGTTTTTT. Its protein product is CASSLGYVGGLTNTGELFF.

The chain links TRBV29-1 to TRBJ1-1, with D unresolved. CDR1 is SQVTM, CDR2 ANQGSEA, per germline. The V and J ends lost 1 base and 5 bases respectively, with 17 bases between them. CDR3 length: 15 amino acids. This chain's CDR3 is CSVEAGIAAGTEAFF. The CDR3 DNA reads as TGCAGCGTTGAAGCCGGGATCGCGGCGGGGACTGAAGCTTTCTTT. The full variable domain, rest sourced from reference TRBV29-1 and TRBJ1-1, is SAVISQKPSRDICQRGTSLTIQCQVDSQVTMMFWYRQQPGQSLTLIATANQGSEATYESGFVIDKFPISRPNLTFSTLTVSNMSPEDSSIYLCSVEAGIAAGTEAFFGQGTRLTVV.

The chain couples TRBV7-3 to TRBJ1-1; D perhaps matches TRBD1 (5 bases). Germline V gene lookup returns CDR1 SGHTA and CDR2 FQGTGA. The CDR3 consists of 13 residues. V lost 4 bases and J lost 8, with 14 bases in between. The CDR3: CASSSTGGEEAFF. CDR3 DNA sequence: TGTGCCAGCAGCTCGACCGGGGGAGAGGAAGCTTTCTTT.

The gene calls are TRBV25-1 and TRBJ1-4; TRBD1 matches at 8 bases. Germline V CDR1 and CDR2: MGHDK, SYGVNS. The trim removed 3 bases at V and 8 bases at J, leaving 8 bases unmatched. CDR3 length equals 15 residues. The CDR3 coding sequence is TGTGCCAGCAGTGACGCAGGACAGGGTAAAGAAAAACTGTTTTTT. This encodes CASSDAGQGKEKLFF.

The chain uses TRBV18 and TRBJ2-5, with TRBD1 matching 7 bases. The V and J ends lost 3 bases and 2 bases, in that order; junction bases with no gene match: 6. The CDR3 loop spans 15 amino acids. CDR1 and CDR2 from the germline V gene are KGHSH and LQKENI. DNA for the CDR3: TGTGCCAGCTCACCTAGACAGGGCGTGCAAGAGACCCAGTACTTC. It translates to CASSPRQGVQETQYF.

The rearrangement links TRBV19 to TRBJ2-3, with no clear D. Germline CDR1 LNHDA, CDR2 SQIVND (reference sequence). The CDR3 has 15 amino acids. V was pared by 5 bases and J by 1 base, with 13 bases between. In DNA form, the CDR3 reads TGTGCCAGTAGTTCCTTGGGTGGGGGCACAGATACGCAGTATTTT. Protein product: CASSSLGGGTDTQYF. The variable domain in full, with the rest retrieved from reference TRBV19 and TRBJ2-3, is DGGITQSPKYLFRKEGQNVTLSCEQNLNHDAMYWYRQDPGQGLRLIYYSQIVNDFQKGDIAEGYSVSREKKESFPLTVTSAQKNPTAFYLCASSSLGGGTDTQYFGPGTRLTVL.

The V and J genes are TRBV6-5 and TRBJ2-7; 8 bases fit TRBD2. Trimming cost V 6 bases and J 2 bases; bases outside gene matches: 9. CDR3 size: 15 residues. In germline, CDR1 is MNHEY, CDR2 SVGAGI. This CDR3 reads CASRGGGTRTYEQYF. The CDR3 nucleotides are TGTGCCAGCAGGGGAGGCGGGACTAGAACCTACGAGCAGTACTTC.

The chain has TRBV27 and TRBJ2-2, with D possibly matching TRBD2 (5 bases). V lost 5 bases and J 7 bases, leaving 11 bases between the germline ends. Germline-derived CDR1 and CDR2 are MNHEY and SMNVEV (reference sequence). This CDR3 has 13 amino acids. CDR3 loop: CASSEGTIGELFF. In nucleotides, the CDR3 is TGTGCCAGCAGTGAGGGTACGATCGGGGAGCTGTTTTTT.